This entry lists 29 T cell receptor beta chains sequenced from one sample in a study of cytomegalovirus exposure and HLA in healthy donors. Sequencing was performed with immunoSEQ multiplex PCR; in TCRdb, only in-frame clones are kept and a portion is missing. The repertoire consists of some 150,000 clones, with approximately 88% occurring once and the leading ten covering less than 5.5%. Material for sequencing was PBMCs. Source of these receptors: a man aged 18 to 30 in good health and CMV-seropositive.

CDR3 nucleotide sequence: TGTGCCAGCAGTTTACCGGAGTCTTACCCCCATTTT. Protein product: CASSLPESYPHF. The chain joins TRBV28 to TRBJ1-5; D remains unclear. The germline V gene has CDR1 MDHEN and CDR2 SYDVKM. V lost 2 bases and J 16 bases, leaving 15 bases between the germline ends. The CDR3 has 12 amino acids.

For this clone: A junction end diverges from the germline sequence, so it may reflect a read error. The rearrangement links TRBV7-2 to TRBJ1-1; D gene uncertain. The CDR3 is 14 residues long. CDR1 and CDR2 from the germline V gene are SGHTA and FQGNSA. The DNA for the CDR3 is TGTGCCAGCAGCCCCACGGGTTTGAATACTGAAGCTTTCTTT. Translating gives CASSPTGLNTEAFF.

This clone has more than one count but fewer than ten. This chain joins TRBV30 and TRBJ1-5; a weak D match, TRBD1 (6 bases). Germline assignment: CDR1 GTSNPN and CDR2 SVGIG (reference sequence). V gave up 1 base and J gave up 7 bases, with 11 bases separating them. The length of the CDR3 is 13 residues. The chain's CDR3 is CAWSEGDGQPQHF. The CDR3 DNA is TGTGCCTGGAGTGAGGGGGACGGGCAGCCCCAGCATTTT.

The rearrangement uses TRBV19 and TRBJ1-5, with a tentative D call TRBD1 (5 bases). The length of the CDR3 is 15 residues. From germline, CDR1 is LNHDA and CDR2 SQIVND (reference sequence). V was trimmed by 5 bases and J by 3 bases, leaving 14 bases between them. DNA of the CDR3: TGTGCCAGTAGTTCACAGGTGTTGGACAATCAGCCCCAGCATTTT. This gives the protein CASSSQVLDNQPQHF.

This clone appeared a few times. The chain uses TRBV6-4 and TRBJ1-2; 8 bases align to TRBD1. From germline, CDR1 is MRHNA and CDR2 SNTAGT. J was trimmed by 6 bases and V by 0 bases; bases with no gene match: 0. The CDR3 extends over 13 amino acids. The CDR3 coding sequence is TGTGCCAGCAGTGACTCGACAGGGGATGGCTACACCTTC. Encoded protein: CASSDSTGDGYTF.

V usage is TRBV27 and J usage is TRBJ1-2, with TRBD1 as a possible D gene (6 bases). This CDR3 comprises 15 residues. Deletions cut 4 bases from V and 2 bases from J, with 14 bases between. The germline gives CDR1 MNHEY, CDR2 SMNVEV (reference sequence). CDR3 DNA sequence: TGTGCCAGCAGTTATAACAGACAGGCGAACTATGGCTACACCTTC. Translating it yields CASSYNRQANYGYTF.

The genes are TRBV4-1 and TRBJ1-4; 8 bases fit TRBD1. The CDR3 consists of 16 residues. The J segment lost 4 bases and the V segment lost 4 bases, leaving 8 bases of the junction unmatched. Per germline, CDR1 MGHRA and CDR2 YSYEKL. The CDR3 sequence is CASSLFTTGVNEKLFF. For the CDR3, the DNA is TGCGCCAGCAGCCTTTTTACGACAGGGGTTAATGAAAAACTGTTTTTT.

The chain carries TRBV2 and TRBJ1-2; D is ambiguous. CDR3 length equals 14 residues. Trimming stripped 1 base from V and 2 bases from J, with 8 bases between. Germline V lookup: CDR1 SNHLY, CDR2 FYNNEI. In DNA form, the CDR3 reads TGTGCCAGCAGTGAAGGGCACCTCAACTATGGCTACACCTTC. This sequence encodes CASSEGHLNYGYTF.

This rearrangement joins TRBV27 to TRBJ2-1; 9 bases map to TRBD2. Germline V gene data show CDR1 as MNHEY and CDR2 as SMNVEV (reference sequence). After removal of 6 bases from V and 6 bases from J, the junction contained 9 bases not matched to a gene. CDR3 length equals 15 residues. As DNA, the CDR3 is TGTGCCAGCAGGAAATTAGCGGGGGCCATCAATGAGCAGTTCTTC. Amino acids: CASRKLAGAINEQFF.

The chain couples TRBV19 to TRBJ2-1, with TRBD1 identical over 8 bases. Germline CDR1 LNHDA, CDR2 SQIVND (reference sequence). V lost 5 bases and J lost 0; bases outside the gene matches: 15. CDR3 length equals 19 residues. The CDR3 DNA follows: TGTGCCAGTAGTGCTCGCAGGGGGCCCCTTTCGAGCTCCTACAATGAGCAGTTCTTC. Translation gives CASSARRGPLSSSYNEQFF.

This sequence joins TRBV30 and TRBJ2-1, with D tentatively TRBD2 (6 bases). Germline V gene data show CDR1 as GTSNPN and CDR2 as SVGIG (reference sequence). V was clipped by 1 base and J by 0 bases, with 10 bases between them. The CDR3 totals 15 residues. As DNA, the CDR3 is TGTGCCTGGAGTGCGGGACTGGGCTCCTACAATGAGCAGTTCTTC. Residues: CAWSAGLGSYNEQFF.

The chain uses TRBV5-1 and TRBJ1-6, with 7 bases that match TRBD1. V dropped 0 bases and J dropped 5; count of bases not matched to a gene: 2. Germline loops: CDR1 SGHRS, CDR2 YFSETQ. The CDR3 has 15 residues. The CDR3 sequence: CASSLEGADNSPLHF. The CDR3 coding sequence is TGCGCCAGCAGCTTGGAGGGGGCGGATAATTCACCCCTCCACTTT.

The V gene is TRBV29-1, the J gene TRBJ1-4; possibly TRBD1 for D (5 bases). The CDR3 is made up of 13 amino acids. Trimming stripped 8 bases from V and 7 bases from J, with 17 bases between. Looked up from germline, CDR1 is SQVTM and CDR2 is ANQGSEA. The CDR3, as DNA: TGCAGCTATCATCCAGGGCAGGGTGAAAAACTGTTTTTT. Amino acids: CSYHPGQGEKLFF.

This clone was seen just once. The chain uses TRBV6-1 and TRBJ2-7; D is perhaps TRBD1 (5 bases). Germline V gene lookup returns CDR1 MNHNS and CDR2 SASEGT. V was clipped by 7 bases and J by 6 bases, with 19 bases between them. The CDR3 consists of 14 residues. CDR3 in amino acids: CASNLEGALREQYF. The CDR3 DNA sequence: TGTGCCAGCAATTTGGAAGGGGCGCTTCGCGAGCAGTACTTC.

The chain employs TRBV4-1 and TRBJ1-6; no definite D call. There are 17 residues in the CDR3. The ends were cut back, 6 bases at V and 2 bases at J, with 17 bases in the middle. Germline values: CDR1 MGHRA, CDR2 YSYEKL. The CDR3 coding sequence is TGCGCCAGCAGTCAGGCCCGGATACGCGCCTATAATTCACCCCTCCACTTT. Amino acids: CASSQARIRAYNSPLHF.

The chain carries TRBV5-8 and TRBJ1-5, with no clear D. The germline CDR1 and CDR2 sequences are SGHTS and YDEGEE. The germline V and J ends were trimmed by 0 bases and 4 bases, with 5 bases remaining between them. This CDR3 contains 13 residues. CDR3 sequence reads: CASSLAGNQPQHF. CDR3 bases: TGTGCCAGCAGCTTGGCCGGGAATCAGCCCCAGCATTTT.

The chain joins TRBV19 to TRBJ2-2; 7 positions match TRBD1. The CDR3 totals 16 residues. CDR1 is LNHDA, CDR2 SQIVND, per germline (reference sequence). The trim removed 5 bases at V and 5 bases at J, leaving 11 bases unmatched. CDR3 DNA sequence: TGTGCCAGTAGTGCCCTCGGGACAGTAAGGACCGGGGAGCTGTTTTTT. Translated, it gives CASSALGTVRTGELFF.

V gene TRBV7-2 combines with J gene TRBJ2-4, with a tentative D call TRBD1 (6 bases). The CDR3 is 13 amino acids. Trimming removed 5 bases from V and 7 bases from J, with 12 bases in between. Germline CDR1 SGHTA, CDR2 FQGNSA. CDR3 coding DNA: TGTGCCAGCAGCCCCCTCCAGGGGAACATTCAGTACTTC. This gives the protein CASSPLQGNIQYF.

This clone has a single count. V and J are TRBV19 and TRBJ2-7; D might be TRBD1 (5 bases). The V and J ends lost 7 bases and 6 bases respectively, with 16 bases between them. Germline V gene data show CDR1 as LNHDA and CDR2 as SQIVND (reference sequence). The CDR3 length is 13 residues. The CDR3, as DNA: TGTGCCAGTAATATGGGGCCCCAGGGCGAGCAGTACTTC. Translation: CASNMGPQGEQYF.

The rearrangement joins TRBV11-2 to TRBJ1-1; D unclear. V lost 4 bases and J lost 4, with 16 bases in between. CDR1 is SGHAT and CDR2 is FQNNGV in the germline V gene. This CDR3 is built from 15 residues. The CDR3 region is CASSYSPGFSTEAFF. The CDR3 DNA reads TGTGCCAGCAGCTATAGCCCCGGGTTCTCCACTGAAGCTTTCTTT.

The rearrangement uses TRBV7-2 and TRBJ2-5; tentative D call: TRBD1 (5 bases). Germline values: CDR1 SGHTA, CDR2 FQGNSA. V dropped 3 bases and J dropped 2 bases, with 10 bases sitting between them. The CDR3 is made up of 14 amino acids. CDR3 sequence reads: CASSLGRRQETQYF. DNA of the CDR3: TGTGCCAGCAGCTTGGGGCGAAGGCAAGAGACCCAGTACTTC.

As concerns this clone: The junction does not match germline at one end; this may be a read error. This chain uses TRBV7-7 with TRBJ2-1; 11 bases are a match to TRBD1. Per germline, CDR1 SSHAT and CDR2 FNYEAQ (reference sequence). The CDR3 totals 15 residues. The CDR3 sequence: CASSLGQGAVNEQFF. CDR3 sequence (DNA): TGTGCTAGCAGCTTAGGACAGGGGGCTGTGAATGAGCAGTTCTTC.

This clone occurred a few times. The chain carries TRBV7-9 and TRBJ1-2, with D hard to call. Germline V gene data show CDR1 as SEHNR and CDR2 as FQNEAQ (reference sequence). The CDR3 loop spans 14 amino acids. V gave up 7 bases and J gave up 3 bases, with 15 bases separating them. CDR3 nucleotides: TGTGCCAGCACCGACGAGGGCTGGCACTATGGCTACACCTTC. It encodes CASTDEGWHYGYTF.

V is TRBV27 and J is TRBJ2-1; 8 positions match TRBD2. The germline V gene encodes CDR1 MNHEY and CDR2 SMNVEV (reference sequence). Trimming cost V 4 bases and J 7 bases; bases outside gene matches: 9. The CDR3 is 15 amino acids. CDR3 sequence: CASSSGLAWGNEQFF. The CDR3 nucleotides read TGTGCCAGCAGTTCCGGACTAGCTTGGGGGAATGAGCAGTTCTTC.

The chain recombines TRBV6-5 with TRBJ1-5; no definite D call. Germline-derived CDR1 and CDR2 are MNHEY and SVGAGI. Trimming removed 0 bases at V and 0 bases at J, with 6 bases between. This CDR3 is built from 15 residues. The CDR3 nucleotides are TGTGCCAGCAGTTACTCCCCGTATAGCAATCAGCCCCAGCATTTT. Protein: CASSYSPYSNQPQHF.

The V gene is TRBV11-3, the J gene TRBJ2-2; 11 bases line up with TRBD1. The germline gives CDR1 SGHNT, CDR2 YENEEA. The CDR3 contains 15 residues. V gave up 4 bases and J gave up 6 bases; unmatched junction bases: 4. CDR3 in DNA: TGTGCCAGCAGCTCCGGGACAGGGGGGGCCGGGGAGCTGTTTTTT. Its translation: CASSSGTGGAGELFF.

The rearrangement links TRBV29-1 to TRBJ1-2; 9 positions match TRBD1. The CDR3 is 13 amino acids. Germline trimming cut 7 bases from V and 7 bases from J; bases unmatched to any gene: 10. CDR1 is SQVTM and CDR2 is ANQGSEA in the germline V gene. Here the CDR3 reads CSDRDREFIGYTF. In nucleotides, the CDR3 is TGCAGCGATAGGGACAGGGAGTTTATTGGCTACACCTTC.

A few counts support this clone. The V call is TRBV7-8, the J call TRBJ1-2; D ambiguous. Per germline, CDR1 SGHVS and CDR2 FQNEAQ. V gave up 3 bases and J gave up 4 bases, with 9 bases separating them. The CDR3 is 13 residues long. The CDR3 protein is CASSLETFYGYTF. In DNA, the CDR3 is TGTGCCAGCAGCTTGGAGACTTTCTATGGCTACACCTTC.

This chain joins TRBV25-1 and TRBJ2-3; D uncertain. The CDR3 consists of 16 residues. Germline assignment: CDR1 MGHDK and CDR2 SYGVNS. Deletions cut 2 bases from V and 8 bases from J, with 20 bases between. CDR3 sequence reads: CASSESRLPLPSTQYF. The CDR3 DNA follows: TGTGCCAGCAGTGAAAGCAGGCTGCCCCTGCCCAGTACGCAGTATTTT.